Listed below are T cell receptor beta chains from one sample, sequenced in a study of T cells after yellow fever vaccination. TCRdb reprocessed the 5' RACE reads via MiXCR and lists one record per CDR3 protein. This sample carries under 550,000 distinct CDR3 sequences, around a fifth of them seen once, and the ten largest clones take roughly a sixth. The sequences come from PBMCs, collected about 20 days after the first yellow fever vaccination. The receptors shown here come from a man younger than 30 who received the YFV17D yellow fever vaccine. CDR3s include the opening cysteine and the closing phenylalanine or tryptophan.

v_gene: TRBV9; CDR3aa: CASSVGSGLAGYTF
v_gene: TRBV6-2/TRBV6-3; CDR3aa: CASSDGQGNSQYF
v_gene: TRBV5-1; CDR3aa: CASSLRWPNTGELFF
v_gene: TRBV7-2; CDR3aa: CASRPPGQTQYNEQFF
v_gene: TRBV20-1; CDR3aa: CSAPGLAGVSPTGELFF
v_gene: TRBV5-1; CDR3aa: CASSSTGDGVYGYTF
v_gene: TRBV5-1; CDR3aa: CASRQGASGANVLTF
v_gene: TRBV3-1; CDR3aa: CASSQDGWQGRETQYF
v_gene: TRBV6-1; CDR3aa: CASSPGTSMRNEQFF
v_gene: TRBV12-3/TRBV12-4; CDR3aa: CASSPGRWSSYEQYF
v_gene: TRBV18; CDR3aa: CASSPGDGLFSSYNEQFF
v_gene: TRBV7-2; CDR3aa: CASTSLGRIQETQYF
v_gene: TRBV29-1; CDR3aa: CSVVGVTEAFF
v_gene: TRBV5-1; CDR3aa: CASSLEGLAGNTDTQYF
v_gene: TRBV7-2; CDR3aa: CASSWTSGGWETQYF
v_gene: TRBV7-9; CDR3aa: CASSLVQGSNTEAFF
v_gene: TRBV12-5; CDR3aa: CASGLRTGAANTGELFF
v_gene: TRBV19; CDR3aa: CASSIPRGSYGYTF
v_gene: TRBV6-1; CDR3aa: CASNQIQGGDGGGYTF
v_gene: TRBV5-1; CDR3aa: CASSDPEGAKNIQYF
v_gene: TRBV7-2; CDR3aa: CASSPGTSGGARDTQYF
v_gene: TRBV5-6; CDR3aa: CASRRYPGESTDTQYF
v_gene: TRBV5-6; CDR3aa: CASSFIGGSLGDEQFF